The 7 T cell receptor beta chains below were found in one sample sequenced in a study of T cell repertoires in cytomegalovirus infection. TCRdb passed the reads through MiXCR, listing each CDR3 protein once. The profile shows 680,000 or so distinct CDR3 sequences, around 30% of them singletons. Their antigen targets remain unknown. The specimen was cultured PBMCs, collected from culture after CMV antigen stimulation. These receptors were collected from a human donor in good health (CMV status not recorded). Some clones in this sample may be carry-over from other donors' samples.

V gene TRBV10-3 combines with J gene TRBJ1-2; D ambiguous. Between the trimmed V and J ends, which lost 4 bases and 0 bases, there was a span of 9 bases. This CDR3 has 14 amino acids. Germline-derived CDR1 and CDR2 are ENHRY and SYGVKD. CDR3 protein: CAISGGPANYGYTF. The CDR3 region has the DNA TGTGCCATCAGTGGAGGGCCTGCTAACTATGGCTACACCTTC.

The chain recombines TRBV6-5 with TRBJ1-6; D gene ambiguous. The CDR3 loop spans 16 amino acids. CDR1 is MNHEY, CDR2 SVGAGI, per germline. V shed 5 bases and J shed 10 bases, with 21 bases lying between them. The CDR3 DNA sequence: TGTGCCAGCAGTAAATGGTCCCGGAATTTGGGATCACCCCTCCACTTT. Its protein is CASSKWSRNLGSPLHF.

The rearrangement joins TRBV28 to TRBJ2-3, with D unresolved. The CDR3 has 12 amino acids. Deletions cut 8 bases from V and 0 bases from J, with 6 bases between. The germline CDR1 and CDR2 sequences are MDHEN and SYDVKM. The CDR3 DNA reads TGTGCCAGCGGGTCGAGCACAGATACGCAGTATTTT. As protein: CASGSSTDTQYF.

The CDR3, as DNA: TGTGCCAGCAGGCCCTTAGCGGAGGAGACCCAGTACTTC. It is translated as CASRPLAEETQYF. The rearrangement links TRBV7-4 to TRBJ2-5; tentative D call: TRBD2 (6 bases). The CDR3 runs to 13 residues. Looked up from germline, CDR1 is SGHVT and CDR2 is SQSDAQ. The V end was cut by 6 bases, the J end by 5 bases, with 13 bases between.

As for this clonotype: This may be a read error: a much more frequent sequence differs by one nucleotide. The chain employs TRBV7-2 and TRBJ2-6, with 7 positions matching TRBD1. There are 18 residues in the CDR3. In germline, CDR1 is SGHTA, CDR2 FQGNSA. CDR3 DNA: TGTGCCAGCAGCTTAGCGGGACAGTATTTCTCTGGGGCCAACGTCCTGAATTTC. Translating it yields CASSLAGQYFSGANVLNF.

This clonotype appeared a few times. J is TRBJ1-5 and V is TRBV15, with a tentative D call TRBD1 (5 bases). The ends were cut back, 1 base at V and 6 bases at J, with 7 bases in the middle. The germline CDR1 and CDR2 sequences are LNHNV and YYDKDF (reference sequence). This CDR3 is 13 amino acids long. The CDR3 here is CATSRGTSQPQHF. CDR3 DNA: TGTGCCACCAGCAGAGGGACAAGTCAGCCCCAGCATTTT.

At least ten counts were recorded for this clonotype. The rearrangement joins TRBV7-6 to TRBJ1-1; 9 bases fit TRBD1. CDR1 and CDR2 (germline): SGHVS, FNYEAQ. The CDR3 contains 15 residues. Losses at the gene ends were 5 bases for V and 6 bases for J; bases not matched to a gene: 10. The CDR3 bases are TGTGCCAGCAGCGACGTGGACAGGGGTCTATCTGAAGCTTTCTTT. Encoded protein: CASSDVDRGLSEAFF.